Listed below are T cell receptor beta chains from one sample, sequenced in a study of blood T cell repertoires in COVID-19. The table came from immunoSEQ multiplex PCR; TCRdb's copy has only in-frame clones and leaves some out. The sample yields 200,000 to 250,000 clones, roughly 85% seen once. The sample was PBMCs or T cells enriched from blood (not recorded which). These receptors all come from a woman between 40 and 55 years old with acute COVID-19. Each CDR3 is given without its conserved first and last residue. The D gene is left open where the match is weak.

v_call	d_call	j_call	cdr3_aa
TRBV30	.	TRBJ1-5	AWSTEGNQPQH
TRBV6-1	.	TRBJ1-2	ASSERDFLMNFYGYT
TRBV27	.	TRBJ1-6	ASSPDRLSPLH
TRBV6-5	TRBD2	TRBJ2-1	ASSYLSGGPEQF
TRBV10-3	TRBD2	TRBJ2-3	AISEWGGTSTDTQY
TRBV5-1	.	TRBJ1-3	ASSTDGRSGNTIY
TRBV7-8	.	TRBJ1-3	ASSLVGGIGNTIY
TRBV10-3	.	TRBJ1-2	AISESAVPGYT
TRBV7-2	TRBD1	TRBJ2-1	ASSLALLTGASPDNEQF
TRBV5-5	TRBD1	TRBJ1-2	ASSLRTGVGYT
TRBV2	.	TRBJ2-1	ASSDSGYNEQF
TRBV3-1/TRBV3-2	.	TRBJ1-2	ASSQGLGDYGYT
TRBV18	.	TRBJ2-5	ASSPRMETQY
TRBV9	.	TRBJ2-4	ASSVADSHSAKNIQY
TRBV19	TRBD2	TRBJ2-1	ASSIGTTGLAGVSEQF
TRBV7-8	.	TRBJ1-2	ASSIPGELTYGYT
TRBV29-1	.	TRBJ1-5	SVEGVSNQPQH
TRBV21-1	.	TRBJ1-5	ASSKWREGFQPQH